Listed below are T cell receptor beta chains from one sample, sequenced in a study of naive and memory T cell subsets. Each CDR3 protein is one row after TCRdb ran MiXCR on the UMI-ligation and nested PCR reads. The table records just over 80,000 distinct CDR3 sequences, approximately 9.2% of them present only once. The sequencing sample was made of naive CD8+ T cells from blood. The receptors originated from a human donor in good health. Each CDR3 is given with its conserved first and last residue. The order of the fields is V gene, clone size, D gene, J gene, CDR3 protein, CDR3 DNA. A D gene is named only where the DNA matches it firmly. Clone sizes are given selectively: once, few, many, or a class where the clone is expanded.

v_call: TRBV6-5; clone_size: NA; d_call: TRBD2; j_call: TRBJ2-7; cdr3_aa: CASSFDSGSYEQYF; cdr3_nt: TGTGCCAGCAGTTTTGATAGCGGGAGTTACGAGCAGTACTTC
v_call: TRBV29-1; clone_size: many; d_call: NA; j_call: TRBJ2-7; cdr3_aa: CSVEARGATYEQYF; cdr3_nt: TGCAGCGTTGAAGCCCGCGGCGCTACCTACGAGCAGTACTTC
v_call: TRBV9; clone_size: many; d_call: NA; j_call: TRBJ2-1; cdr3_aa: CASSGDSYNEQFF; cdr3_nt: TGTGCCAGCAGCGGGGACTCCTACAATGAGCAGTTCTTC
v_call: TRBV7-6; clone_size: NA; d_call: NA; j_call: TRBJ1-5; cdr3_aa: CASSLSGTDNQPQHF; cdr3_nt: TGTGCCAGCAGCTTATCCGGGACTGACAATCAGCCCCAGCATTTT
v_call: TRBV28; clone_size: few; d_call: NA; j_call: TRBJ1-6; cdr3_aa: CASSSRDIYNSPLHF; cdr3_nt: TGTGCCAGCAGTTCTCGGGACATATATAATTCACCCCTCCACTTT
v_call: TRBV30; clone_size: NA; d_call: TRBD1; j_call: TRBJ2-7; cdr3_aa: CAWSTPGQGSSEQYF; cdr3_nt: TGTGCCTGGAGTACGCCGGGACAGGGAAGTTCCGAGCAGTACTTC
v_call: TRBV3-1; clone_size: many; d_call: NA; j_call: TRBJ1-1; cdr3_aa: CASSQDQGPYTEAFF; cdr3_nt: TGTGCCAGCAGCCAAGATCAGGGTCCCTACACTGAAGCTTTCTTT
v_call: TRBV6-5; clone_size: many; d_call: NA; j_call: TRBJ1-5; cdr3_aa: CASSYGSGGNQPQHF; cdr3_nt: TGTGCCAGCAGTTACGGGTCGGGCGGCAATCAGCCCCAGCATTTT
v_call: TRBV13; clone_size: NA; d_call: TRBD1; j_call: TRBJ1-1; cdr3_aa: CASSWTGGNTNTEAFF; cdr3_nt: TGTGCCAGCAGCTGGACAGGGGGCAATACGAACACTGAAGCTTTCTTT
v_call: TRBV20-1; clone_size: many; d_call: NA; j_call: TRBJ2-3; cdr3_aa: CSAQSVGQNGADTQYF; cdr3_nt: TGCAGTGCCCAATCGGTCGGGCAGAATGGCGCAGATACGCAGTATTTT
v_call: TRBV2; clone_size: many; d_call: NA; j_call: TRBJ1-4; cdr3_aa: CASSDSQGRSGKEKLFF; cdr3_nt: TGTGCCAGCAGTGATTCCCAAGGGCGGAGCGGGAAAGAAAAACTGTTTTTT
v_call: TRBV7-9; clone_size: few; d_call: TRBD2; j_call: TRBJ2-1; cdr3_aa: CASSSSLAGDNEQFF; cdr3_nt: TGTGCCAGCAGCTCTAGTCTAGCGGGGGACAATGAGCAGTTCTTC
v_call: TRBV5-1; clone_size: many; d_call: TRBD2; j_call: TRBJ2-1; cdr3_aa: CASSLKAGGYNEQFF; cdr3_nt: TGCGCCAGCAGCTTGAAAGCGGGAGGGTACAATGAGCAGTTCTTC
v_call: TRBV12-5; clone_size: few; d_call: NA; j_call: TRBJ2-2; cdr3_aa: CASGHGPGELFF; cdr3_nt: TGTGCTAGTGGACATGGGCCCGGGGAGCTGTTTTTT
v_call: TRBV28; clone_size: NA; d_call: TRBD1; j_call: TRBJ1-3; cdr3_aa: CASIPQGAGNTIYF; cdr3_nt: TGTGCCAGCATCCCACAGGGGGCTGGAAACACCATATATTTT
v_call: TRBV6-6; clone_size: NA; d_call: TRBD1; j_call: TRBJ2-3; cdr3_aa: CASSYFSTGADTQYF; cdr3_nt: TGTGCCAGCAGTTACTTCTCGACAGGGGCAGATACGCAGTATTTT
v_call: TRBV28; clone_size: many; d_call: TRBD2; j_call: TRBJ2-3; cdr3_aa: CASSLYLAGRADTQYF; cdr3_nt: TGTGCCAGCAGTCTGTACCTAGCGGGGAGGGCAGATACGCAGTATTTT
v_call: TRBV12-3/TRBV12-4; clone_size: NA; d_call: NA; j_call: TRBJ2-1; cdr3_aa: CASSLPSGSRYNEQFF; cdr3_nt: TGTGCCAGCAGTCTTCCCAGCGGTAGCAGGTACAATGAGCAGTTCTTC
v_call: TRBV4-3; clone_size: NA; d_call: TRBD1; j_call: TRBJ1-5; cdr3_aa: CASSQPGQGFRQPQHF; cdr3_nt: TGCGCCAGCAGCCAACCGGGACAGGGATTTAGGCAGCCCCAGCATTTT
v_call: TRBV27; clone_size: NA; d_call: NA; j_call: TRBJ2-7; cdr3_aa: CASIPRWGEFSYEQYF; cdr3_nt: TGTGCCAGCATCCCTCGGTGGGGGGAATTCTCCTACGAGCAGTACTTC
v_call: TRBV29-1; clone_size: many; d_call: TRBD2; j_call: TRBJ2-1; cdr3_aa: CSVEGGTTLSYNEQFF; cdr3_nt: TGCAGCGTTGAGGGAGGGACTACCCTCTCCTACAATGAGCAGTTCTTC
v_call: TRBV20-1; clone_size: NA; d_call: TRBD2; j_call: TRBJ2-4; cdr3_aa: CSARDMGTSGGFYLAKNIQYF; cdr3_nt: TGCAGTGCTAGAGACATGGGGACTAGCGGGGGATTTTACCTAGCCAAAAACATTCAGTACTTC
v_call: TRBV27; clone_size: many; d_call: NA; j_call: TRBJ2-7; cdr3_aa: CASSAPGWEQYF; cdr3_nt: TGTGCCAGCAGTGCCCCAGGCTGGGAGCAGTACTTC
v_call: TRBV30; clone_size: NA; d_call: NA; j_call: TRBJ2-7; cdr3_aa: CAWSPVGADEQYF; cdr3_nt: TGTGCCTGGAGCCCAGTGGGGGCGGACGAGCAGTACTTC
v_call: TRBV14; clone_size: NA; d_call: NA; j_call: TRBJ2-2; cdr3_aa: CASSRRLSTGELFF; cdr3_nt: TGTGCCAGCAGCCGCCGACTATCCACCGGGGAGCTGTTTTTT
v_call: TRBV27; clone_size: many; d_call: NA; j_call: TRBJ2-2; cdr3_aa: CASSLTLASGELFF; cdr3_nt: TGTGCCAGCAGTTTAACGCTAGCATCCGGGGAGCTGTTTTTT
v_call: TRBV27; clone_size: NA; d_call: TRBD1; j_call: TRBJ2-3; cdr3_aa: CASSLRDRVGDTQYF; cdr3_nt: TGTGCCAGCAGTCTAAGGGACAGGGTGGGGGATACGCAGTATTTT
v_call: TRBV12-3/TRBV12-4; clone_size: many; d_call: NA; j_call: TRBJ2-3; cdr3_aa: CASSTKDSSTDTQYF; cdr3_nt: TGTGCCAGCAGTACCAAGGACAGTAGCACAGATACGCAGTATTTT
v_call: TRBV27; clone_size: NA; d_call: NA; j_call: TRBJ2-7; cdr3_aa: CASKPGTADYEQYF; cdr3_nt: TGTGCCAGCAAACCCGGGACCGCGGACTACGAGCAGTACTTC
v_call: TRBV3-1; clone_size: few; d_call: TRBD2; j_call: TRBJ2-2; cdr3_aa: CASRSEREAPRTGELFF; cdr3_nt: TGTGCCAGCAGAAGCGAGCGGGAAGCACCGAGGACCGGGGAGCTGTTTTTT
v_call: TRBV12-3/TRBV12-4; clone_size: few; d_call: TRBD2; j_call: TRBJ2-7; cdr3_aa: CASRGLAEEQYF; cdr3_nt: TGTGCCAGCAGGGGACTAGCGGAAGAGCAGTACTTC
v_call: TRBV27; clone_size: many; d_call: NA; j_call: TRBJ2-7; cdr3_aa: CASSFGGFGYEQYF; cdr3_nt: TGTGCCAGCAGTTTTGGGGGGTTCGGCTACGAGCAGTACTTC
v_call: TRBV27; clone_size: many; d_call: NA; j_call: TRBJ2-3; cdr3_aa: CASSKVRAMTDTQYF; cdr3_nt: TGTGCCAGCAGTAAGGTCCGGGCGATGACAGATACGCAGTATTTT
v_call: TRBV7-2; clone_size: few; d_call: NA; j_call: TRBJ2-7; cdr3_aa: CASSLKGAYEQYF; cdr3_nt: TGTGCCAGCAGCTTAAAGGGGGCCTACGAGCAGTACTTC
v_call: TRBV9; clone_size: few; d_call: NA; j_call: TRBJ2-3; cdr3_aa: CASGTQYF; cdr3_nt: TGTGCCAGCGGTACGCAGTATTTT
v_call: TRBV7-8; clone_size: few; d_call: NA; j_call: TRBJ1-1; cdr3_aa: CASSTRMTGNTEAFF; cdr3_nt: TGTGCCAGCAGCACTAGAATGACGGGGAACACTGAAGCTTTCTTT
v_call: TRBV29-1; clone_size: NA; d_call: NA; j_call: TRBJ2-7; cdr3_aa: CSVGTDSYEQYF; cdr3_nt: TGCAGCGTTGGAACAGACTCCTACGAGCAGTACTTC
v_call: TRBV6-2/TRBV6-3; clone_size: few; d_call: TRBD2; j_call: TRBJ2-7; cdr3_aa: CASSYSGLVYEQYF; cdr3_nt: TGTGCCAGCAGTTACTCCGGACTAGTCTACGAGCAGTACTTC
v_call: TRBV3-1; clone_size: NA; d_call: TRBD2; j_call: TRBJ2-2; cdr3_aa: CASSQGSTSPGELFF; cdr3_nt: TGTGCCAGCAGCCAAGGGTCGACTAGCCCCGGGGAGCTGTTTTTT
v_call: TRBV7-6; clone_size: NA; d_call: TRBD2; j_call: TRBJ2-7; cdr3_aa: CASSLVAGEDEQYF; cdr3_nt: TGTGCCAGCAGCTTAGTAGCGGGAGAGGACGAGCAGTACTTC
v_call: TRBV29-1; clone_size: many; d_call: NA; j_call: TRBJ2-3; cdr3_aa: CSVRSLSTDTQYF; cdr3_nt: TGCAGCGTTCGGTCTCTAAGCACAGATACGCAGTATTTT
v_call: TRBV7-2; clone_size: many; d_call: TRBD2; j_call: TRBJ2-1; cdr3_aa: CASSELAGGPRDEQFF; cdr3_nt: TGTGCCAGCAGCGAACTAGCGGGAGGGCCCCGGGATGAGCAGTTCTTC